Listed here is a single T cell receptor beta chain. Germline-derived CDR1 and CDR2 are GTSNPN and SVGIG (reference sequence). The CDR3 is made up of 15 amino acids. V shed 1 base and J shed 0 bases, with 12 bases lying between them. The sample originates from a study of blood T cell repertoires in COVID-19. Background on the study: Collection of acute and convalescent COVID-19 samples took place in the United States, Italy and Spain.

Per the original data handling: Amplification of reference gene primers provided the estimated nucleated cell counts. The assay was immunoSEQ multiplex PCR, and TCRdb's table has in-frame clones only and misses some. The D gene and trimming were derived from the DNA, and the V and J assignments and clone size from that table. The repertoire holds roughly 230,000 clones, with 90% as singletons. The clonotype was recovered from a woman aged 60-70 years with COVID-19, enrolled during active disease. This chain uses TRBV30 with TRBJ1-1; weak D call: TRBD1 (6 bases). Sequenced sample: peripheral blood. The CDR3 DNA is TGTGCCTGGAGTGCAACAGGGTTAATGAACACTGAAGCTTTCTTT. Translation gives CAWSATGLMNTEAFF.